These 22 T cell receptor beta chains share one sample of origin, sequenced in a study of blood T cells in healthy people across ages. The second PCR ran about 6 to 11 cycles with a sample-barcoded 5' primer and J-beta primers. TCRdb independently ran MiXCR on the 5' RACE reads; one entry per CDR3 protein. The data hold approximately 700,000 distinct CDR3 sequences, with around 32% observed a single time. The specimen sequenced was blood. These receptor sequences come from a woman older than 75 in good health.

This clonotype was seen many times. Written as DNA, the CDR3 is TGCAGCGTTGAAACGGAGATGAACACTGAAGCTTTCTTT. Translation: CSVETEMNTEAFF. The chain links TRBV29-1 to TRBJ1-1, with unresolved D. Germline loops: CDR1 SQVTM, CDR2 ANQGSEA. V lost 2 bases to trimming and J lost 0 bases, with 7 bases between them. The CDR3 contains 13 residues.

This clonotype was seen repeatedly, ten times or more. The genes are TRBV25-1 and TRBJ1-2; D remains ambiguous. V gave up 3 bases and J gave up 7 bases, with 9 bases separating them. The CDR3 spans 12 residues. Per the germline V gene, CDR1 is MGHDK and CDR2 is SYGVNS. CDR3 in DNA: TGTGCCAGCAGTGATTCCGTTGGTGGCTACACCTTC. Protein sequence: CASSDSVGGYTF.

This clonotype was observed many times. The rearrangement links TRBV10-3 to TRBJ1-5; no definite D call. Germline-derived CDR1 and CDR2 are ENHRY and SYGVKD. This CDR3 is built from 13 residues. The V gene lost 6 bases and the J gene lost 1 base, with 7 bases spanning the gap. Here the CDR3 DNA reads TGTGCCATCAGCGCAATCAGCAATCAGCCCCAGCATTTT. Residues: CAISAISNQPQHF.

This clonotype was found many times. At one of its ends the junction is not consistent with the germline gene, which may arise from a read error. J is TRBJ1-2 and V is TRBV5-1; D is possibly TRBD1 (5 bases). In germline, CDR1 is SGHRS, CDR2 YFSETQ. The CDR3 is made up of 14 amino acids. CDR3 in amino acids: CASSSGTGVYGYTF. The DNA for the CDR3 is TGTGCCAGCAGTTCCGGGACCGGCGTCTATGGCTACACCTTC.

The chain has TRBV6-6 and TRBJ1-1; D gene unclear. CDR1 is MNHNY and CDR2 is SVGAGI in the germline V gene (reference sequence). This CDR3 has 14 residues. V gave up 4 bases and J gave up 0 bases, with 9 bases separating them. The CDR3 sequence is CASSFAGLNTEAFF. DNA for the CDR3: TGTGCCAGCAGTTTTGCGGGATTGAACACTGAAGCTTTCTTT.

This clonotype was counted at least ten times. The rearrangement uses TRBV15 and TRBJ2-3; 9 bases match TRBD2. Per the germline V gene, CDR1 is LNHNV and CDR2 is YYDKDF (reference sequence). This CDR3 has 17 residues. With V trimmed by 0 bases and J by 2 bases, 6 bases remained unmatched. CDR3 sequence: CATSRDPSGVYTDTQYF. The CDR3 region has the DNA TGTGCCACCAGCAGAGATCCTAGCGGGGTATACACAGATACGCAGTATTTT.

In this sample, this clonotype turned up a few times. This chain joins TRBV15 and TRBJ1-5; possibly TRBD1 for D (5 bases). The V end lost 0 bases, the J end lost 9 bases, and 15 bases lay between the germline ends. The CDR3 length is 15 residues. CDR1 LNHNV and CDR2 YYDKDF come from the germline V gene (reference sequence). CDR3 DNA: TGTGCCACCAGCAGAGAGAAGGCGGGGGGTCGGCCCCAGCATTTT. Protein product: CATSREKAGGRPQHF. The full variable domain, its missing parts supplied by reference TRBV15 and TRBJ1-5, is DAMVIQNPRYQVTQFGKPVTLSCSQTLNHNVMYWYQQKSSQAPKLLFHYYDKDFNNEADTPDNFQSRRPNTSFCFLDIRSPGLGDTAMYLCATSREKAGGRPQHFGDGTRLSIL.

DNA of the CDR3: TGTGCCAGCAGGCCCCGGGACAGGGTTTACGAGCAGTACTTC. Translating it yields CASRPRDRVYEQYF. The rearrangement links TRBV7-8 to TRBJ2-7, with 9 bases lining up with TRBD1. V shed 6 bases and J 4 bases; nucleotides not matched to a gene: 7. The CDR3 length is 14 residues. Looked up from germline, CDR1 is SGHVS and CDR2 is FQNEAQ.

Of note for this clonotype: A clone one base away is much larger, so this may be a read error. The chain links TRBV4-1 to TRBJ1-4; D uncertain. Germline V CDR1 and CDR2: MGHRA, YSYEKL. The ends were cut back, 1 base at V and 0 bases at J, with 9 bases in the middle. The CDR3 totals 16 residues. This chain's CDR3 is CASSQGSEATNEKLFF. DNA of the CDR3: TGCGCCAGCAGCCAAGGATCTGAAGCAACTAATGAAAAACTGTTTTTT.

This clonotype occurred many times. In nucleotides, the CDR3 is TGCAGCGCGCTCAAGCCGGGAGACTATGGCTACACCTTC. It specifies CSALKPGDYGYTF. The chain carries TRBV29-1 and TRBJ1-2; D call uncertain. Germline CDR1 is SQVTM and CDR2 is ANQGSEA. The ends were cut back, 7 bases at V and 3 bases at J, with 15 bases in the middle. There are 13 residues in the CDR3.

This clonotype has at least ten counts. The chain joins TRBV4-2 to TRBJ1-2; TRBD1 aligns across 8 bases. The V and J ends lost 4 bases and 1 base, in that order; junction bases with no gene match: 8. Per germline, CDR1 LGHNA and CDR2 YNFKEQ. The CDR3 sequence is 16 residues long. The CDR3 region has the DNA TGTGCCAGCAGCCCCTCACCGACAGGGGATAACTATGGCTACACCTTC. It translates to CASSPSPTGDNYGYTF.

The rearrangement joins TRBV28 to TRBJ2-5; 9 bases map to TRBD1. Judging by the DNA end, TRBJ2-7 fits better; the J call may be wrong. Germline V gene data show CDR1 as MDHEN and CDR2 as SYDVKM. CDR3 length equals 15 residues. The CDR3 reads CASSSGDRVFYEQYF. For the CDR3, the DNA is TGTGCCAGCAGCTCGGGGGACAGGGTCTTCTACGAGCAGTACTTC.

This clonotype was recorded at least ten times. This chain uses TRBV5-1 with TRBJ2-3; TRBD2 matches at 7 bases. V dropped 2 bases and J dropped 2; count of bases not matched to a gene: 5. Germline-derived CDR1 and CDR2 are SGHRS and YFSETQ. The CDR3 is 15 amino acids. The CDR3 protein is CASSFNSGSTDTQYF. The DNA of the CDR3 is TGCGCCAGCAGCTTTAATAGCGGGTCCACAGATACGCAGTATTTT.

This clonotype turned up a few times. J is TRBJ2-3 and V is TRBV7-2; TRBD1 matches 8 bases. V shed 1 base, J shed 2 bases, and the junction held 5 bases outside the gene matches. Germline CDR1 is SGHTA and CDR2 is FQGNSA. The CDR3 spans 16 residues. The CDR3 bases are TGTGCCAGCAGCTTAGGGGGGGACAGGAACACAGATACGCAGTATTTT. The encoded protein is CASSLGGDRNTDTQYF.

This chain connects TRBV15 to TRBJ2-5, with 8 bases matching TRBD2. The better agreement between TRBJ2-7 and the DNA end casts doubt on the J call. The V gene's germline CDR1 is LNHNV and CDR2 YYDKDF (reference sequence). The CDR3 is 16 amino acids. DNA for the CDR3: TGTGCCACCAGCAGAGCGGGGGGGAGAGGGGGTGGCGAGCAGTACTTC. Encoded protein: CATSRAGGRGGGEQYF.

Many counts were recorded for this clonotype. The chain uses TRBV6-5 and TRBJ1-6, with a weak D call TRBD1 (5 bases). Germline assignment: CDR1 MNHEY and CDR2 SVGAGI. Between the trimmed V and J ends, which lost 4 bases and 3 bases, there was a span of 13 bases. The CDR3 is 16 amino acids. The CDR3 loop reads CASSSPAGSYNSPLHF. The CDR3 DNA follows: TGTGCCAGCAGTTCCCCGGCAGGGAGCTATAATTCACCCCTCCACTTT.

This chain links TRBV5-1 with TRBJ1-5, with D unresolved. The germline gives CDR1 SGHRS, CDR2 YFSETQ. CDR3 length: 12 amino acids. The V end lost 0 bases, the J end lost 5 bases, and 3 bases lay between the germline ends. The CDR3 sequence is CASSLGYQPQHF. The CDR3 bases are TGCGCCAGCAGCTTGGGGTATCAGCCCCAGCATTTT.

On this clonotype itself: This may be a read error, as it is one base from a much larger clone. This sequence joins TRBV6-5 and TRBJ2-7; the D gene could be TRBD1 or TRBD2 (6 bases each). Trimming took off 6 bases at V and 10 bases at J, with 19 bases between the two ends. From germline, CDR1 is MNHEY and CDR2 SVGAGI. The CDR3 loop spans 13 amino acids. CDR3 residues: CASRAGGRTTQYF. CDR3 sequence (DNA): TGTGCCAGCAGGGCCGGGGGCCGTACTACCCAGTACTTC.

The V gene is TRBV5-1, the J gene TRBJ1-2, with D perhaps TRBD1 (6 bases). V was pared by 4 bases and J by 5 bases, with 15 bases between. This CDR3 is 14 amino acids long. CDR1 is SGHRS and CDR2 is YFSETQ in the germline V gene. The CDR3: CASSTGGPGYGYTF. CDR3 nucleotide sequence: TGCGCCAGCAGCACGGGGGGGCCAGGGTATGGCTACACCTTC.

V and J are TRBV6-6 and TRBJ2-1; 9 bases match TRBD1. CDR3 length: 14 amino acids. CDR1 MNHNY and CDR2 SVGAGI come from the germline V gene (reference sequence). J lost 13 bases, V lost 8 bases, and 15 bases had no gene match. The CDR3 protein is CASRETGGQGTQFF. The CDR3 nucleotides read TGTGCCAGCCGAGAAACAGGGGGCCAAGGGACCCAGTTCTTC.

The V call is TRBV28, the J call TRBJ1-2; D is unclear. The length of the CDR3 is 14 residues. Trimming pared 7 bases from V and 2 bases from J, leaving 14 bases between. Germline CDR1 and CDR2: MDHEN and SYDVKM. The CDR3 sequence: CASIRPGGNYGYTF. The CDR3, as DNA: TGTGCCAGCATCCGACCGGGAGGGAACTATGGCTACACCTTC.

The chain's CDR3 is CSVQTDRGTDTQYF. The CDR3 DNA reads TGCAGCGTTCAAACTGACAGGGGCACAGATACGCAGTATTTT. The V call is TRBV29-1, the J call TRBJ2-3; 7 bases line up with TRBD1. The V gene end was trimmed by 5 bases and the J gene end by 1 base; junction bases not matched to a gene: 6. This CDR3 contains 14 residues. Germline CDR1 reads SQVTM; CDR2 reads ANQGSEA.